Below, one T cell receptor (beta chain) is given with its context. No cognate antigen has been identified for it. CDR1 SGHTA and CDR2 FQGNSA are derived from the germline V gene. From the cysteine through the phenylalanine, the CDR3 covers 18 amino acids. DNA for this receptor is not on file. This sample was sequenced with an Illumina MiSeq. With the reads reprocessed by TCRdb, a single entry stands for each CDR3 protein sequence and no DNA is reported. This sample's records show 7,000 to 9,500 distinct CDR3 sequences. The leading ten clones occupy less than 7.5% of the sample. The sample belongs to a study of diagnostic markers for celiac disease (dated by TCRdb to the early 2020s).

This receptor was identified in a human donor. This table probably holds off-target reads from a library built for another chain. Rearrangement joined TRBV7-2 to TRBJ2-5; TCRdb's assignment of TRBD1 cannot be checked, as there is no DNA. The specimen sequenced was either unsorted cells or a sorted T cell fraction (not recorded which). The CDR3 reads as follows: CASSLTLAGGPLGETQYF.